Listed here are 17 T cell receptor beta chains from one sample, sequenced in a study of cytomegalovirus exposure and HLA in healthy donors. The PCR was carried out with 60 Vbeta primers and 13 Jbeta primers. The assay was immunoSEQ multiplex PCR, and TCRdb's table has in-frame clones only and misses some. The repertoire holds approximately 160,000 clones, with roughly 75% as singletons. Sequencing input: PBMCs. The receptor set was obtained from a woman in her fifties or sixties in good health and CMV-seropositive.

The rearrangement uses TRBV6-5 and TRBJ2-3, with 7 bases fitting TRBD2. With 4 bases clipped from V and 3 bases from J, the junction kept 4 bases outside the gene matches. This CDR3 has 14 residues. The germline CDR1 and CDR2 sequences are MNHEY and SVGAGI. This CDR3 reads CASSLWGGTDTQYF. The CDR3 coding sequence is TGTGCCAGCAGTTTATGGGGGGGGACAGATACGCAGTATTTT.

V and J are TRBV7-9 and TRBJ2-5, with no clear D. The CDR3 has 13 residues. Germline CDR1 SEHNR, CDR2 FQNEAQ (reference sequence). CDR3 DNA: TGTTCCTCCACGGTGAGGCTCCAAGAGACCCAGTACTTC. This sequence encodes CSSTVRLQETQYF.

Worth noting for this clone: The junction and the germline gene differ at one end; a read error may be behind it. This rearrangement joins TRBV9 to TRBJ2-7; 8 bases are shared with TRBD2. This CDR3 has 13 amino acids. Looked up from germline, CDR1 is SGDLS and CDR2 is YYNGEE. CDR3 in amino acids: CASSGAGTRPKVF. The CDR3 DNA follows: TGTGCCAGCAGCGGAGCCGGGACTAGACCCAAAGTTTTC.

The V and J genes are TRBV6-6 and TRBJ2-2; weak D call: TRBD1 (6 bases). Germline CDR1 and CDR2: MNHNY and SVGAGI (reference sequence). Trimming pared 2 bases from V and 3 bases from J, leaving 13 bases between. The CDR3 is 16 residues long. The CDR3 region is CASSYRAGVDTGELFF. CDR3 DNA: TGTGCCAGCAGTTACCGGGCAGGGGTAGACACCGGGGAGCTGTTTTTT.

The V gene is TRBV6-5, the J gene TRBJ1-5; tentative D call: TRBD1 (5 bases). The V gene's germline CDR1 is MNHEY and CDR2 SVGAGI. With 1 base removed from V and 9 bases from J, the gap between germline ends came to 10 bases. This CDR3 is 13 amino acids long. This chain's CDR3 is CASSYWGGGPQHF. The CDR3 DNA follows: TGTGCCAGCAGTTACTGGGGGGGAGGGCCCCAGCATTTT.

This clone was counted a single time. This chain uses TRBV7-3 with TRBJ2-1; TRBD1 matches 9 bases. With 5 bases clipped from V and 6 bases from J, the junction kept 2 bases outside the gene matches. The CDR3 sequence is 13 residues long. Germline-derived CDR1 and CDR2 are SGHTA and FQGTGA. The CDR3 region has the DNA TGTGCCAGCAGCGAGGGACAGGGCAATGAGCAGTTCTTC. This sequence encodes CASSEGQGNEQFF.

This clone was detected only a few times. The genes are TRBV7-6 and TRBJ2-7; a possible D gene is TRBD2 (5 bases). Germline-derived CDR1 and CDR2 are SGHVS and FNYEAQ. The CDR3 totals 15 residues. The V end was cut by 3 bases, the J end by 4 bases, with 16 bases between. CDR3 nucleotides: TGTGCCAGCAGCTTTGGGCCGGACTCGAATTACGAGCAGTACTTC. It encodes CASSFGPDSNYEQYF.

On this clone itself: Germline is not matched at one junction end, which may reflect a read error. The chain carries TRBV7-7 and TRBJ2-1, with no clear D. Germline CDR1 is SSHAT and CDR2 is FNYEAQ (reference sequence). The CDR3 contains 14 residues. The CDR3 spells CASSLTPLRSEQFF. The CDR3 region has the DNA TGTGCTAGCAGCTTAACCCCCCTCAGGTCTGAGCAGTTCTTC.

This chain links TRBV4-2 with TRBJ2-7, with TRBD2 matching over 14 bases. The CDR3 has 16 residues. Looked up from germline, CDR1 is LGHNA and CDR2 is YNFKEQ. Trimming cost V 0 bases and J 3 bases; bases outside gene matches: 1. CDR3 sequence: CASSQEGTSGSYEQYF. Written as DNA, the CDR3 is TGTGCCAGCAGCCAAGAGGGGACTAGCGGGAGCTACGAGCAGTACTTC.

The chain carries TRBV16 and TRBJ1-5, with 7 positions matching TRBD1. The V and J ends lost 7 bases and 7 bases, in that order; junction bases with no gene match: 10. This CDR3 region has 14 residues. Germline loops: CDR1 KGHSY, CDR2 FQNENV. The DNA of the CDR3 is TGTGCCAGCAACTACCGGGACAGTTTGCAGCCCCAGCATTTT. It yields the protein CASNYRDSLQPQHF.

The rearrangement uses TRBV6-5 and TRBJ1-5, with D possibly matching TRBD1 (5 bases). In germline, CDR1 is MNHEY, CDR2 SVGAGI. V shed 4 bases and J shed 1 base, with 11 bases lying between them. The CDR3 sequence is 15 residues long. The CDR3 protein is CASSSTGGSNQPQHF. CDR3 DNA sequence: TGTGCCAGCAGTTCCACCGGGGGGAGCAATCAGCCCCAGCATTTT.

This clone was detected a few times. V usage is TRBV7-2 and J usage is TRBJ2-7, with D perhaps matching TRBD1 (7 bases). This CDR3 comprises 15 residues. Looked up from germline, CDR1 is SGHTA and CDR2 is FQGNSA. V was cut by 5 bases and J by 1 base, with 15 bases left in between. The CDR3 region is CASSAAGGRSYEQYF. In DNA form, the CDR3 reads TGTGCCAGCAGCGCCGCAGGGGGGAGGTCCTACGAGCAGTACTTC.

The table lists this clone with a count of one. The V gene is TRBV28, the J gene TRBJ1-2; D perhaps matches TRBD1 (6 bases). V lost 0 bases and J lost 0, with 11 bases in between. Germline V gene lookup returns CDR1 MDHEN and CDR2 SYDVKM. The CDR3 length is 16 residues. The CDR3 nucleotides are TGTGCCAGCAGTTTATGGGGGGCAAAAGCTAACTATGGCTACACCTTC. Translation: CASSLWGAKANYGYTF.

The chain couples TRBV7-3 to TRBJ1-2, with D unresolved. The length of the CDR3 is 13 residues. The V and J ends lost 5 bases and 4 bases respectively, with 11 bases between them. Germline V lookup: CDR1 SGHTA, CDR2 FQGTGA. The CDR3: CASSPSVGYGYTF. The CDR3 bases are TGTGCCAGCAGCCCCTCGGTTGGCTATGGCTACACCTTC.

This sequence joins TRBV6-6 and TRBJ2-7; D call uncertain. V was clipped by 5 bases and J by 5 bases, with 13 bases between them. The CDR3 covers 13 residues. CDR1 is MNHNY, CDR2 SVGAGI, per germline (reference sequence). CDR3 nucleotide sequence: TGTGCCAGCAGTGCCCGCGATGAGCACGAGCAGTACTTC. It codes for CASSARDEHEQYF.

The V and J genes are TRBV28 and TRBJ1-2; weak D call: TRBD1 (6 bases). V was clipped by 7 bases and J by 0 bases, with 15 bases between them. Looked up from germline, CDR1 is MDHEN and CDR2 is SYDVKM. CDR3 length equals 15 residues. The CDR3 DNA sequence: TGTGCCAGCACCCCTTATGGGACAACTAACTATGGCTACACCTTC. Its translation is CASTPYGTTNYGYTF.

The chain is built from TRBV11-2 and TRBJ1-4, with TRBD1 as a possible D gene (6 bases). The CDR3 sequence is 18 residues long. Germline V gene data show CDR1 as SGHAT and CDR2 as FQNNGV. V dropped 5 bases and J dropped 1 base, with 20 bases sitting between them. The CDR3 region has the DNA TGTGCCAGCAGCCAGAGGTCCAGGGAGGGGGGAACTAATGAAAAACTGTTTTTT. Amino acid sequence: CASSQRSREGGTNEKLFF.